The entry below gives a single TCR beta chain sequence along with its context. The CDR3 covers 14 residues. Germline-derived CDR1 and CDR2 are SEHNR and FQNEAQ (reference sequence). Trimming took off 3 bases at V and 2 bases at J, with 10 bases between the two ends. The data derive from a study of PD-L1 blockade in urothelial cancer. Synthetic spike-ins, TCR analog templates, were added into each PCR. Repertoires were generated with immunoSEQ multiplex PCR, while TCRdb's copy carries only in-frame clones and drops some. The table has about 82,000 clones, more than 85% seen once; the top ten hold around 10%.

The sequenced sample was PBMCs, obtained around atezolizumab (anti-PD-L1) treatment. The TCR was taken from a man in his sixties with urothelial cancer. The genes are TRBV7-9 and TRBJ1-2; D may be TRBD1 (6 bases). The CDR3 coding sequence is TGTGCCAGCAGCTTCGATGGACAGAACTATGGCTACACCTTC. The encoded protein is CASSFDGQNYGYTF. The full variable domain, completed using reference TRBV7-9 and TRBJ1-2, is DTGVSQNPRHKITKRGQNVTFRCDPISEHNRLYWYRQTLGQGPEFLTYFQNEAQLEKSRLLSDRFSAERPKGSFSTLEIQRTEQGDSAMYLCASSFDGQNYGYTFGSGTRLTVV.